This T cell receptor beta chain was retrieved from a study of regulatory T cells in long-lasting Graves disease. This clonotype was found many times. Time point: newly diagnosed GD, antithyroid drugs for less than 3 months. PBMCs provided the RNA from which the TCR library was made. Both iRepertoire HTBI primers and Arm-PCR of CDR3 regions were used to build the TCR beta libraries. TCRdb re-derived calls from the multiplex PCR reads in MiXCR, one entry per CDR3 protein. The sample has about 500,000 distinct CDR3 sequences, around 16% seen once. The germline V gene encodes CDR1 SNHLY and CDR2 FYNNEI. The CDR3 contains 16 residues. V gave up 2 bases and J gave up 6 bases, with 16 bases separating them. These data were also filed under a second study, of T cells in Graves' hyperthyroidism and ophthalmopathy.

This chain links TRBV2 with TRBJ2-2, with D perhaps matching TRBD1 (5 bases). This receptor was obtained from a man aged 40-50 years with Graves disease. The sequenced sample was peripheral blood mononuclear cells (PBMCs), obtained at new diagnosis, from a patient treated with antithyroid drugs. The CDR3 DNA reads TGTGCCAGCAGTGAATTGGGCAGGGTGTCCGCCGGGGAGCTGTTTTTT. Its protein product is CASSELGRVSAGELFF.